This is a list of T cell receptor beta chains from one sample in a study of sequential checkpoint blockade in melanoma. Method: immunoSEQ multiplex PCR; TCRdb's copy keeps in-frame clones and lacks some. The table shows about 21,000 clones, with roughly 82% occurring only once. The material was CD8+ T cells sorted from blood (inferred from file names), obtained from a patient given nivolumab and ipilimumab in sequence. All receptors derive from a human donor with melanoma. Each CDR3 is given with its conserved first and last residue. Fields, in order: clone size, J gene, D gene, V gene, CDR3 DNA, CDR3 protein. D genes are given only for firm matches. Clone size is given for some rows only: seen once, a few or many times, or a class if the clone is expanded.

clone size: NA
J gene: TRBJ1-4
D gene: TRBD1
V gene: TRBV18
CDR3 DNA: TGTGCCAGCTCACCGAAGGGACAGGGTGAACCTAATGAAAAACTGTTTTTT
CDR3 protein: CASSPKGQGEPNEKLFF

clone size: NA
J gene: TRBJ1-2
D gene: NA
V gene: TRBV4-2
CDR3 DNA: TGTGCCAGCAGCCCGGCAGGGTCCGACTATGGCTACACCTTC
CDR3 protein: CASSPAGSDYGYTF

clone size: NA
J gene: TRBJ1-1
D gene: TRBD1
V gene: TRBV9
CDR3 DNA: TGTGCCAGCAGCGCCGGGACAGGGGGCACTGAAGCTTTCTTT
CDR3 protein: CASSAGTGGTEAFF

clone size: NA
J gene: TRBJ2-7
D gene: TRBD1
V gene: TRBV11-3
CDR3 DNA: TGTGCCAGCAGCCCGGGGACAGCCTACGAGCAGTACTTC
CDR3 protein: CASSPGTAYEQYF

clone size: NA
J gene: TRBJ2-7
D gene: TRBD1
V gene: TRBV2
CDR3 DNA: TGTGCCAGCATCTCAGGGGGCGAGCAGTACTTC
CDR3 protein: CASISGGEQYF

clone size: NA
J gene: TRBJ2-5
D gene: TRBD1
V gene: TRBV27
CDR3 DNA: TGTGCCAGCAGTTTTGACAGGGATGGAGAGACCCAGTACTTC
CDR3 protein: CASSFDRDGETQYF

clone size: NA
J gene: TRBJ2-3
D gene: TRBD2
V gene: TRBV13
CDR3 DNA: TGTGCCAGCAGATCCCTCACGGGGGGGATCACAGATACGCAGTATTTT
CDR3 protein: CASRSLTGGITDTQYF

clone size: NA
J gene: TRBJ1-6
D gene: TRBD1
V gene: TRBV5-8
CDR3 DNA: TGTGCCAGCAGCAAGGACAGGGGATATAATTCACCCCTCCACTTT
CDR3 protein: CASSKDRGYNSPLHF

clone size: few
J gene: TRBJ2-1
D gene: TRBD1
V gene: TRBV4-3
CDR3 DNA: TGCGCCAGCAGCCAAGTTGGACAGGGCAGTGAGCAGTTCTTC
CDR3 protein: CASSQVGQGSEQFF

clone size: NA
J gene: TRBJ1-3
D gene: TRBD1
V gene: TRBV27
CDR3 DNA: TGTGCCAGCAAAATGGGACAGGGCTCTGGAAACACCATATATTTT
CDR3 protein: CASKMGQGSGNTIYF

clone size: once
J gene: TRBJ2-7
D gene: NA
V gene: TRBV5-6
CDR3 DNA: TGTGCCAGCAGCTTGGGATCCGGGCAGTACTTC
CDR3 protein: CASSLGSGQYF

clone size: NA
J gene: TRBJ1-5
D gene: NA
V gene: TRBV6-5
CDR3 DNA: TGTGCCAGCAGTGAAGACGGGGGATCGGGGCCCCAGCATTTT
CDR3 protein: CASSEDGGSGPQHF

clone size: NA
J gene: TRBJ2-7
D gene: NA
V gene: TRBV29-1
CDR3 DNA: TGCAGCGTTGATAGGGGCCACGAGCAGTACTTC
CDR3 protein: CSVDRGHEQYF

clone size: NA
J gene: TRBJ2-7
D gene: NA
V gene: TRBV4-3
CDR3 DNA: TGCGCCAGCAGCCAAGAATTTACAGGGGGGGTCTACGAGCAGTACTTC
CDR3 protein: CASSQEFTGGVYEQYF

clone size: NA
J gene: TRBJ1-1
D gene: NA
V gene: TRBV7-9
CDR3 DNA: TGTGCCAGCTCACCCCCCGAGGGTGAAGCTTTCTTT
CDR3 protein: CASSPPEGEAFF

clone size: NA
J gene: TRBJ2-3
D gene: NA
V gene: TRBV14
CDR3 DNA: TGTGCCAGCAGCCAAGAAGAGGGCACAGATACGCAGTATTTT
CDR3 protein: CASSQEEGTDTQYF